One sample yielded the 11 T cell receptor beta chains listed below, sequenced in a study of regulatory T cells in long-lasting Graves disease. CDR3 regions were amplified by Arm-PCR using iRepertoire HTBI primers to build TCR beta libraries. Using its own MiXCR run on the multiplex PCR reads, TCRdb lists one record per CDR3 protein. The sample has about 440,000 distinct CDR3 sequences, under 15% seen once. Described time point: newly diagnosed GD, antithyroid drugs for less than 3 months. Construction of the TCR library relied on RNA isolated from PBMCs. These same data were also listed under a study on T cells in Graves' hyperthyroidism and ophthalmopathy.

The starting material was peripheral blood mononuclear cells (PBMCs), obtained at new diagnosis, from a patient treated with antithyroid drugs. These receptors originate from a woman between 25 and 40 years old with Graves disease.

The chain is built from TRBV29-1 and TRBJ1-5, with a possible D match to TRBD1 (5 bases). Germline loops: CDR1 SQVTM, CDR2 ANQGSEA. The CDR3 covers 13 residues. V was clipped by 6 bases and J by 2 bases, with 11 bases between them. CDR3 in amino acids: CSVGGDGNQPQHF. CDR3 nucleotides: TGCAGCGTGGGGGGGGATGGCAATCAGCCCCAGCATTTT.

This clonotype was seen more than once but under ten times. This chain connects TRBV18 to TRBJ2-7, with 10 bases identical to TRBD2. CDR1 and CDR2 from the germline V gene are KGHSH and LQKENI. CDR3 length equals 14 residues. The ends lost 8 bases at V and 3 bases at J; junction bases unmatched: 7. The CDR3: CASTTSGTLYEQYF. In nucleotides, the CDR3 is TGTGCCAGCACTACTAGCGGGACCCTCTACGAGCAGTACTTC.

As regards this clonotype: Germline and junction disagree at one end, which may indicate a read error. This sequence joins TRBV7-8 and TRBJ2-5; 8 nucleotides agree with TRBD1. CDR3 size: 15 residues. The germline V gene encodes CDR1 SGHVS and CDR2 FQNEAQ. The CDR3 region is CASSPPGTGQETQCF. The CDR3 bases are TGTGCCAGCAGCCCCCCCGGGACAGGCCAGGAGACCCAGTGCTTC.

There are many counts of this clonotype. The chain recombines TRBV7-2 with TRBJ2-1; 14 bases fit TRBD2. J gave up 5 bases and V 5 bases, and 2 bases lay outside the gene matches. The CDR3 loop spans 15 amino acids. Looked up from germline, CDR1 is SGHTA and CDR2 is FQGNSA. CDR3 amino acids: CASSMGLAGDNEQFF. CDR3 nucleotide sequence: TGTGCCAGCAGCATGGGACTAGCGGGAGACAATGAGCAGTTCTTC.

This clonotype was recorded at least ten times. The chain employs TRBV24-1 and TRBJ1-2, with TRBD1 as a possible D gene (5 bases). CDR1 and CDR2 from the germline V gene are KGHDR and SFDVKD. Trimming pared 4 bases from V and 2 bases from J, leaving 16 bases between. This CDR3 spans 16 amino acids. The CDR3 bases are TGTGCCACCAGTGACCGCCAGCCGGGGCCAAACTATGGCTACACCTTC. Its protein product is CATSDRQPGPNYGYTF.

This clonotype occurred many times. This chain uses TRBV7-2 with TRBJ2-7, with 9 positions matching TRBD2. The CDR3 is made up of 17 amino acids. The V gene's germline CDR1 is SGHTA and CDR2 FQGNSA. J was trimmed by 0 bases and V by 2 bases; bases with no gene match: 8. In DNA form, the CDR3 reads TGTGCCAGCAGCTTATCGTCTAGCGGGGCGAGCTCCTACGAGCAGTACTTC. This sequence encodes CASSLSSSGASSYEQYF.

This clonotype was counted at least ten times. V and J are TRBV5-5 and TRBJ1-5; the D gene is possibly TRBD1 (6 bases). The V end lost 2 bases, the J end lost 6 bases, and 12 bases lay between the germline ends. Germline assignment: CDR1 SGHKS and CDR2 YYEKEE (reference sequence). This CDR3 spans 14 amino acids. DNA of the CDR3: TGTGCCAGCAGCTTTTTCCGGGACACTCAGCCCCAGCATTTT. This translates into CASSFFRDTQPQHF. Supplemented by reference TRBV5-5 and TRBJ1-5, the full variable domain reads DAGVTQSPTHLIKTRGQQVTLRCSPISGHKSVSWYQQVLGQGPQFIFQYYEKEERGRGNFPDRFSARQFPNYSSELNVNALLLGDSALYLCASSFFRDTQPQHFGDGTRLSIL.

This clonotype came up many times. The chain couples TRBV20-1 to TRBJ2-7; D is unclear. Germline lookup yields CDR1 DFQATT and CDR2 SNEGSKA (reference sequence). CDR3 length: 15 amino acids. With 4 bases removed from V and 0 bases from J, the gap between germline ends came to 16 bases. The DNA of the CDR3 is TGCAGTGCTACCTCGGTGGGTGCTAGCTCCTACGAGCAGTACTTC. It codes for CSATSVGASSYEQYF.

With regard to this clonotype: A much larger clonotype is one base distant, so this may be a read error. V and J are TRBV6-2 or TRBV6-3 and TRBJ2-1; 8 bases are a match to TRBD2. CDR3 length: 14 amino acids. Trimming cost V 5 bases and J 5 bases; bases outside gene matches: 5. CDR1 and CDR2 (germline): MNHEY, SVGEGT. The CDR3 loop is CASSEGTSDNEQFF. CDR3 nucleotides: TGTGCCAGCAGTGAGGGGACTAGTGACAATGAGCAGTTCTTC.

In its sample, this clonotype was seen many times. DNA for the CDR3: TGCAGTGCTAGAGATCCAGGGGTGGCGGGAGGGCCGGGTGAGCAGTTCTTC. It yields the protein CSARDPGVAGGPGEQFF. The chain employs TRBV20-1 and TRBJ2-1, with 9 nucleotides matching TRBD2. CDR3 length equals 17 residues. From germline, CDR1 is DFQATT and CDR2 SNEGSKA (reference sequence). V was pared by 0 bases and J by 9 bases, with 15 bases of the junction left unmatched.

This clonotype was seen ten or more times. The V gene is TRBV11-2, the J gene TRBJ2-7; D not certain. This CDR3 contains 15 residues. The V end lost 0 bases, the J end lost 5 bases, and 14 bases lay between the germline ends. Germline V gives CDR1 SGHAT, CDR2 FQNNGV. In DNA, the CDR3 is TGTGCCAGCAGCTTAGATCCAGGAGTGGCCGACGAGCAGTACTTC. Residues: CASSLDPGVADEQYF.